These 21 T cell receptor beta chains originate from one sample sequenced in a study of cytomegalovirus exposure and HLA in healthy donors. In the PCR, 60 Vbeta and 13 Jbeta primers were used. Repertoires were generated with immunoSEQ multiplex PCR, while TCRdb's copy carries only in-frame clones and drops some. This sample has about 94,000 clones, with more than 70% found just once. Specimen: PBMCs. The receptor set was obtained from a middle-aged woman in good health and CMV-seronegative.

The V gene is TRBV7-2, the J gene TRBJ2-5; 13 bases fit TRBD2. The CDR3 is 18 amino acids. J was trimmed by 4 bases and V by 5 bases; bases with no gene match: 13. Germline V gene data show CDR1 as SGHTA and CDR2 as FQGNSA. This CDR3 reads CASSRTSGGHRGIETQYF. The CDR3, as DNA: TGTGCCAGCAGCCGGACTAGCGGGGGACACCGGGGAATAGAGACCCAGTACTTC.

The chain is built from TRBV19 and TRBJ2-7; 11 bases align to TRBD2. The germline V gene encodes CDR1 LNHDA and CDR2 SQIVND (reference sequence). CDR3 length: 17 amino acids. After removal of 5 bases from V and 4 bases from J, the junction contained 13 bases not matched to a gene. Written as DNA, the CDR3 is TGTGCCAGTAGTGTCCCCAAGACTAGCGGGGCCTCATACGAGCAGTACTTC. Encoded protein: CASSVPKTSGASYEQYF.

The V call is TRBV27, the J call TRBJ1-5, with TRBD1 identical over 8 bases. Germline trimming cut 8 bases from V and 7 bases from J; bases unmatched to any gene: 13. Germline CDR1 MNHEY, CDR2 SMNVEV (reference sequence). CDR3 length: 15 residues. The CDR3: CASRPGGQVFQPQHF. CDR3 nucleotide sequence: TGTGCCAGCCGGCCGGGGGGACAGGTATTCCAGCCCCAGCATTTT.

The CDR3 is CASSESGIYGYTF. DNA of the CDR3: TGTGCCAGCAGTGAATCAGGAATCTATGGCTACACCTTC. V usage is TRBV2 and J usage is TRBJ1-2; no clear D. CDR3 length equals 13 residues. Per the germline V gene, CDR1 is SNHLY and CDR2 is FYNNEI. The V end lost 2 bases, the J end lost 4 bases, and 8 bases lay between the germline ends.

This clone was detected once. The J gene is TRBJ1-1, the V gene TRBV7-3; TRBD1 might be the D (6 bases). This CDR3 is 15 amino acids long. The germline V and J ends were trimmed by 0 bases and 5 bases, with 13 bases remaining between them. The germline gives CDR1 SGHTA, CDR2 FQGTGA. The CDR3 protein is CASSLTGQKRTEAFF. The CDR3 DNA is TGTGCCAGCAGCTTAACAGGACAGAAGAGGACTGAAGCTTTCTTT.

This clone was detected only once. The V call is TRBV30, the J call TRBJ2-7; possibly TRBD2 for D (5 bases). This CDR3 spans 13 amino acids. CDR1 is GTSNPN and CDR2 is SVGIG in the germline V gene (reference sequence). V was trimmed by 0 bases and J by 3 bases, leaving 9 bases between them. DNA for the CDR3: TGTGCCTGGAGTGTCGACGGGAACTACGAGCAGTACTTC. Encoded protein: CAWSVDGNYEQYF.

The V gene is TRBV18, the J gene TRBJ2-7; D is perhaps TRBD1 (6 bases). This CDR3 spans 12 amino acids. Per the germline V gene, CDR1 is KGHSH and CDR2 is LQKENI. Trimming removed 6 bases at V and 4 bases at J, with 10 bases between. The DNA of the CDR3 is TGTGCCAGCTCGGCAACAGGGTACGAGCAGTACTTC. This sequence encodes CASSATGYEQYF.

The chain combines TRBV9 with TRBJ2-3, with D possibly being TRBD2 (5 bases). Trimming removed 0 bases at V and 1 base at J, with 12 bases between. The CDR3 is 16 residues long. Germline lookup yields CDR1 SGDLS and CDR2 YYNGEE. The chain's CDR3 is CASSVVSGIGTDTQYF. As DNA, the CDR3 is TGTGCCAGCAGCGTAGTCTCCGGGATCGGCACAGATACGCAGTATTTT.

This clone has only one observation. This chain connects TRBV7-2 to TRBJ2-5; 9 nucleotides line up with TRBD2. Germline trimming cut 5 bases from V and 5 bases from J; bases unmatched to any gene: 12. Per the germline V gene, CDR1 is SGHTA and CDR2 is FQGNSA. This CDR3 has 16 residues. CDR3 sequence reads: CASSLYGAGGFETQYF. Written as DNA, the CDR3 is TGTGCCAGCAGCCTATACGGGGCGGGGGGGTTCGAGACCCAGTACTTC.

The J gene is TRBJ2-3, the V gene TRBV21-1; TRBD1, the D gene given by the table, was not confirmed from the DNA. TRBV21-1 is described as a pseudogene. The CDR3 has 14 residues. The CDR3 protein is CASSDRGLTDTQYF. CDR3 in DNA: TGTGCCAGCAGCGACAGGGGGCTCACAGATACGCAGTATTTT.

The V and J genes are TRBV5-6 and TRBJ1-2; 10 bases agree with TRBD1. The CDR3 consists of 14 residues. J gave up 3 bases and V 4 bases, and 3 bases lay outside the gene matches. Germline lookup yields CDR1 SGHDT and CDR2 YYEEEE. The CDR3 here is CASSRQGAYYGYTF. CDR3 DNA sequence: TGTGCCAGCAGCCGACAGGGGGCCTACTATGGCTACACCTTC.

The chain has TRBV12-5 and TRBJ1-3; no firm D call. The V gene's germline CDR1 is LGHNT and CDR2 FRNRAP. Trimming removed 3 bases from V and 0 bases from J, with 6 bases in between. This CDR3 spans 14 amino acids. CDR3 nucleotide sequence: TGTGCTAGTGGTTTTACAAGCTCTGGAAACACCATATATTTT. It codes for CASGFTSSGNTIYF.

The chain recombines TRBV27 with TRBJ1-1; TRBD1 is a possible D gene (5 bases). V lost 5 bases, J lost 3 bases, and 10 bases lay in between. This CDR3 is 13 amino acids long. Germline values: CDR1 MNHEY, CDR2 SMNVEV (reference sequence). The CDR3 nucleotides read TGTGCCAGCAGTCTCCAAGGGGACACTGAAGCTTTCTTT. Its translation is CASSLQGDTEAFF.

This sequence joins TRBV14 and TRBJ2-3, with 10 nucleotides matching TRBD2. Germline values: CDR1 SGHDN, CDR2 FVKESK. The trim removed 3 bases at V and 3 bases at J, leaving 3 bases unmatched. The CDR3 has 15 residues. The CDR3 sequence is CASSHRLAGTDTQYF. Written as DNA, the CDR3 is TGTGCCAGCAGCCATCGACTAGCGGGTACAGATACGCAGTATTTT.

The J gene is TRBJ1-2, the V gene TRBV28; TRBD1 is a possible D gene (6 bases). V dropped 7 bases and J dropped 1 base, with 13 bases sitting between them. This CDR3 contains 14 residues. CDR1 MDHEN and CDR2 SYDVKM come from the germline V gene. The chain's CDR3 is CASKTGHYNYGYTF. CDR3 nucleotide sequence: TGTGCCAGCAAAACAGGGCATTATAACTATGGCTACACCTTC.

The chain is built from TRBV9 and TRBJ2-7; 9 nucleotides match TRBD2. Losses at the gene ends were 0 bases for V and 3 bases for J; bases not matched to a gene: 10. Germline V gene lookup returns CDR1 SGDLS and CDR2 YYNGEE. The CDR3 has 17 amino acids. DNA of the CDR3: TGTGCCAGCAGCGTAGAGGCGGGGGGGCTTAATATCTACGAGCAGTACTTC. Its translation: CASSVEAGGLNIYEQYF.

The chain carries TRBV18 and TRBJ1-5; D uncertain. This CDR3 has 15 residues. Trimming took 3 bases from V and 0 from J, leaving 9 bases between them. CDR1 and CDR2 from the germline V gene are KGHSH and LQKENI. In DNA form, the CDR3 reads TGTGCCAGCTCACCGATGCAGTCTAGCAATCAGCCCCAGCATTTT. Protein sequence: CASSPMQSSNQPQHF.

This clone was counted between two and nine times. The junction shows a germline mismatch at one end, possibly a read error. V gene TRBV2 combines with J gene TRBJ1-5; tentative D call: TRBD1 (5 bases). The germline gives CDR1 SNHLY, CDR2 FYNNEI. The CDR3 runs 11 residues. The CDR3 sequence: CASSAVGPQNF. Here the CDR3 DNA reads TGTGCCAGCAGTGCTGTGGGGCCCCAGAATTTT.

V is TRBV15 and J is TRBJ1-2, with D unresolved. This CDR3 is built from 15 residues. Germline assignment: CDR1 LNHNV and CDR2 YYDKDF (reference sequence). Trimming shortened V by 1 base and J by 2 bases, and 11 bases separated the two germline ends. The CDR3 DNA reads TGTGCCACCAGCAGAGTGCCCAGAACAAACTATGGCTACACCTTC. Encoded protein: CATSRVPRTNYGYTF.

The genes are TRBV30 and TRBJ2-1, with D possibly TRBD2 on 5 matching bases. V was trimmed by 5 bases and J by 2 bases, leaving 10 bases between them. Germline V gene sequence: CDR1 GTSNPN, CDR2 SVGIG (reference sequence). The CDR3 is 13 amino acids. CDR3 DNA: TGTGCCTGGGAGGCCGGGGCCTACAATGAGCAGTTCTTC. This codes for CAWEAGAYNEQFF.

This chain joins TRBV2 and TRBJ2-1, with D tentatively TRBD1 (5 bases). Trimming stripped 2 bases from V and 5 bases from J, with 13 bases between. This CDR3 comprises 15 residues. Per germline, CDR1 SNHLY and CDR2 FYNNEI. CDR3 nucleotides: TGTGCCAGCAGTGAACTGGGGCAGGGAAACAATGAGCAGTTCTTC. Translation gives CASSELGQGNNEQFF.